Listed below are T cell receptor beta chains from one sample, sequenced in a study of blood T cell repertoires in COVID-19. Profiling relied on immunoSEQ multiplex PCR, and the TCRdb table lists in-frame clones only, not all of them. The sample lists 310,000 or so clones, 87% occurring once. The sequenced sample was PBMCs or T cells enriched from blood (not recorded which). Every receptor here comes from a woman aged 18-30 years who had recovered from COVID-19. CDR3s include the opening cysteine and the closing phenylalanine or tryptophan. D genes are given only for firm matches. Part of the rows lack a size; the others show once, few, many or a class for expanded clones.

V	size	J	D	DNA	CDR3
TRBV19	-	TRBJ1-5	TRBD1	TGTGCCAGTAGTAGGTGGGAGACAGGGATTCAGCCCCAGCATTTT	CASSRWETGIQPQHF
TRBV18	-	TRBJ2-7	-	TGTGCCAGCTCACCACCGTTACAGGGAGCCTACGAGCAGTACTTC	CASSPPLQGAYEQYF
TRBV9	-	TRBJ2-1	-	TGTGCCAGCAGCCTATTAGGTCAGGGATCCTACAATGAGCAGTTCTTC	CASSLLGQGSYNEQFF
TRBV7-9	-	TRBJ1-3	TRBD1	TGTGCCAGCAGCGCCAGGACAGGGTACGGAAACACCATATATTTT	CASSARTGYGNTIYF
TRBV6-2/TRBV6-3	-	TRBJ2-7	-	TGTGCCAGCAGTTTAAACATACAGGGTTACGAGCAGTACTTC	CASSLNIQGYEQYF
TRBV28	once	TRBJ2-7	TRBD1	TGTGCCAGCACTCCAGCTTCTACAGACAGGGGCGAGCAGTACTTC	CASTPASTDRGEQYF
TRBV3-1/TRBV3-2	once	TRBJ2-4	TRBD2	TGTGCCAGCAGCCAAGTAAAGCGGGGGTCTCAAAACATTCAGTACTTC	CASSQVKRGSQNIQYF
TRBV2	-	TRBJ2-7	-	TGTGCCAGCACCCAGGGGCTGTTCCACGAGCAGTACTTC	CASTQGLFHEQYF
TRBV2	-	TRBJ1-6	TRBD1	TGTGCCAGCAGTGAAAACAGGGGGCCCCTCTTT	CASSENRGPLF
TRBV19	-	TRBJ2-7	TRBD1	TGTGCCAGTAGTACGATACAGGGGGCGCTCCACGAGCAGTACTTC	CASSTIQGALHEQYF
TRBV5-8	-	TRBJ2-3	TRBD1	TGTGCCAGCAGCTCCCGTCGACAGGGGATAAGCACAGATACGCAGTATTTT	CASSSRRQGISTDTQYF
TRBV4-2	-	TRBJ2-5	TRBD1	TGTGCCAGCAGCCAAGGGGGGACAGGGACGACCCAGTACTTC	CASSQGGTGTTQYF
TRBV28	-	TRBJ1-6	TRBD1	TGTGCCAGCTTCGACAGGGCATCCTATAATTCACCCCTCCACTTT	CASFDRASYNSPLHF
TRBV28	-	TRBJ1-1	TRBD1	TGTGCCACCCTTACAGGGGCCGTGAGCACTGAAGCTTTCTTT	CATLTGAVSTEAFF
TRBV9	-	TRBJ1-2	TRBD1	TGTGCCAGCAGCGCCGGGACAGGGGGCTCTAACTATGGCTACACCTTC	CASSAGTGGSNYGYTF
TRBV10-2	-	TRBJ1-5	-	TGCGCCAGCAGTGATCAGGGTAGCAATCAGCCCCAGCATTTT	CASSDQGSNQPQHF
TRBV5-1	few	TRBJ2-7	-	TGCGCCAGCAGCTTGGGTGGGGGCCCGCAGGATACCTACGAGCAGTACTTC	CASSLGGGPQDTYEQYF
TRBV6-4	-	TRBJ1-5	-	TGTGCCAGCAGTGACTCGGGCGATGGCAATCAGCCCCAGCATTTT	CASSDSGDGNQPQHF
TRBV15	-	TRBJ2-1	TRBD2	TGTGCCACCAGCAGTGAACGACTAGCGGGGGAGAACTCCTACAATGAGCAGTTCTTC	CATSSERLAGENSYNEQFF
TRBV28	-	TRBJ2-1	TRBD2	TGTGCCAGCAGTTTTGGGGGACTAGCGGGACTGCCCTCCTACAATGAGCAGTTCTTC	CASSFGGLAGLPSYNEQFF
TRBV4-3	-	TRBJ1-2	TRBD1	TGCGCCAGCAGCCAAGATCCAGGGGGCGCGGATGGCTACACCTTC	CASSQDPGGADGYTF
TRBV7-2	once	TRBJ1-2	TRBD1	TGTGCCAGCAGCCCACGATATACAGGGGTCTATGGCTACACCTTC	CASSPRYTGVYGYTF
TRBV12-3/TRBV12-4	-	TRBJ1-4	-	TGTGCCAGCAGCCCGGGGGGTGAGGAAAAACTGTTTTTT	CASSPGGEEKLFF
TRBV6-5	-	TRBJ1-1	-	TGTGCCAGCAGTTACCTAAGCCGGTTTGAAGCTTTCTTT	CASSYLSRFEAFF
TRBV10-2	many	TRBJ2-7	-	TGCGCCAGCAGTGAGTACAAGGAGGGGCAGGAGTACTTC	CASSEYKEGQEYF
TRBV7-3	-	TRBJ2-3	TRBD2	TGTGCCAGCAGCAAATTCCCTGGGGGGGGCACAGATACGCAGTATTTT	CASSKFPGGGTDTQYF
TRBV12-5	-	TRBJ1-1	-	TGTGCTAGTGGGGCCAGGGTAGGGACTGAAGCTTTCTTT	CASGARVGTEAFF
TRBV7-2	-	TRBJ2-7	TRBD1	TGTGCCAGCAGCTTAAGGTTGGACAGGGGATACGAGCAGTACTTC	CASSLRLDRGYEQYF
TRBV10-3	-	TRBJ2-1	-	TGTGCCATCAGTGAGGCCGGGACACGGGGCTCCTACAATGAGCAGTTCTTC	CAISEAGTRGSYNEQFF
TRBV7-2	-	TRBJ2-6	TRBD1	TGTGCCAGCAGCTTAGGAGGGGGCGCTGGGGCCAACGTCCTGACTTTC	CASSLGGGAGANVLTF
TRBV11-3	-	TRBJ1-3	-	TGTGCCAGCAGCTTAGATAACAGGCCTGGAAACACCATATATTTT	CASSLDNRPGNTIYF
TRBV7-9	-	TRBJ1-6	TRBD1	TGTGCCAGCACATCTTCCGGGACAGGGGGTCTCTCCTATAATTCACCCCTCCACTTT	CASTSSGTGGLSYNSPLHF
TRBV5-1	-	TRBJ2-7	TRBD2	TGCGCCAGCAGCTTGGTTGCGGGAGGGCCCTACGAGCAGTACTTC	CASSLVAGGPYEQYF